These T cell receptor beta chains were read from a single sample in a study of blood T cell repertoires in COVID-19. Libraries were prepared by immunoSEQ multiplex PCR; TCRdb keeps only in-frame clonotypes and omits some of them. The sample has about 70,000 clones; roughly 86% are singletons. Specimen: peripheral blood. These receptors originate from a middle-aged man with COVID-19, enrolled during active disease. Both conserved end residues are part of each CDR3. D genes are given only for firm matches. Only some rows state a clone size, as once, few, many or a class for expanded clones.

clone_size	v_call	j_call	d_call	cdr3_aa	cdr3_nt
-	TRBV11-2	TRBJ2-3	TRBD2	CASRMGRGGLTDTQYF	TGTGCCAGCAGAATGGGGCGGGGGGGCTTGACAGATACGCAGTATTTT
-	TRBV27	TRBJ2-7	TRBD2	CASSLSSGGSSYEQYF	TGTGCCAGCAGTTTATCTAGCGGGGGGAGCTCCTACGAGCAGTACTTC
-	TRBV7-6	TRBJ2-5	-	CASSPVGRGEETQYF	TGTGCCAGCAGCCCCGTCGGCAGGGGCGAAGAGACCCAGTACTTC
-	TRBV7-9	TRBJ1-5	-	CASSPLGQDNQPQHF	TGTGCCAGCAGCCCCCTGGGGCAGGACAATCAGCCCCAGCATTTT
-	TRBV28	TRBJ1-3	TRBD1	CASSLLGQGPRNTIYF	TGTGCCAGCAGTTTACTGGGACAGGGGCCAAGAAACACCATATATTTT
-	TRBV2	TRBJ2-5	TRBD2	CASRGTTSGGPSGQETQYF	TGTGCCAGCAGAGGGACGACTAGCGGGGGGCCCAGCGGCCAAGAGACCCAGTACTTC
-	TRBV20-1	TRBJ1-5	-	CSASGGSNQPQHF	TGCAGTGCTAGTGGAGGGAGCAATCAGCCCCAGCATTTT
-	TRBV5-1	TRBJ2-3	TRBD2	CASHPSGGGTDTQYF	TGCGCCAGCCACCCCAGCGGGGGAGGAACAGATACGCAGTATTTT
-	TRBV14	TRBJ2-7	-	CASSLSGYEQYF	TGTGCCAGCAGCCTTAGTGGTTACGAGCAGTACTTC
-	TRBV4-1	TRBJ1-1	TRBD1	CASSYQGGPYLMNTEAFF	TGCGCCAGCAGCTACCAGGGGGGCCCTTACCTGATGAACACTGAAGCTTTCTTT
-	TRBV29-1	TRBJ2-3	TRBD2	CSGETSLDTQYF	TGCAGCGGGGAGACTAGCTTGGATACGCAGTATTTT
-	TRBV9	TRBJ2-7	-	CASSVSLDRYEQYF	TGTGCCAGCAGCGTATCTTTGGACAGATACGAGCAGTACTTC
few	TRBV28	TRBJ1-6	-	CASSSERGGYNSPLHF	TGTGCCAGCAGTTCTGAGAGGGGGGGCTATAATTCACCCCTCCACTTT
once	TRBV7-3	TRBJ2-7	-	CASSLFEGYEQYF	TGTGCCAGCAGCTTATTTGAGGGTTACGAGCAGTACTTC
-	TRBV18	TRBJ2-2	TRBD1	CASSRTGFGELFF	TGTGCCAGCTCCAGGACAGGATTCGGGGAGCTGTTTTTT
once	TRBV10-2	TRBJ2-7	-	CASMSLQGNHEQYF	TGCGCCAGCATGTCCCTACAGGGTAACCACGAGCAGTACTTC
-	TRBV5-1	TRBJ1-6	TRBD1	CASSLVRQGGSPLHF	TGCGCCAGCAGCTTGGTACGACAGGGAGGTTCACCCCTCCACTTT
-	TRBV23-1	TRBJ1-4	TRBD1	CASSQSKSGQGANEKLFF	TGCGCCAGCAGTCAATCAAAGTCTGGACAGGGGGCGAATGAAAAACTGTTTTTT
-	TRBV7-9	TRBJ2-5	-	CASSLVSEALETQYF	TGTGCCAGCAGCTTAGTATCGGAGGCCTTAGAGACCCAGTACTTC
-	TRBV5-8	TRBJ1-5	TRBD1	CASSPGTGGRQPQHF	TGTGCCAGCAGCCCAGGGACAGGGGGCCGGCAGCCCCAGCATTTT
-	TRBV20-1	TRBJ2-3	-	CSASRGGRDTQYF	TGCAGTGCTAGTCGCGGGGGCCGAGATACGCAGTATTTT
-	TRBV19	TRBJ2-7	TRBD2	CASRLAGATSYEQYF	TGTGCCAGTCGGCTAGCGGGGGCCACCTCCTACGAGCAGTACTTC
-	TRBV28	TRBJ1-5	TRBD1	CATWTGSRGNQPQHF	TGTGCCACCTGGACAGGGTCAAGGGGCAATCAGCCCCAGCATTTT
few	TRBV28	TRBJ2-1	TRBD2	CASSLSSGVNNEQFF	TGTGCCAGCAGTTTGTCCAGCGGGGTGAACAATGAGCAGTTCTTC
few	TRBV27	TRBJ1-5	TRBD1	CASGTKQGIMSNQPQHF	TGTGCCAGCGGGACAAAACAGGGGATAATGAGCAATCAGCCCCAGCATTTT
-	TRBV6-5	TRBJ2-7	-	CASSRAGIYEQYF	TGTGCCAGCAGCCGCGCAGGCATCTACGAGCAGTACTTC
-	TRBV3-1/TRBV3-2	TRBJ2-5	-	CASSQLGSSASGVNQYF	TGTGCCAGCAGCCAATTAGGATCATCGGCCTCGGGAGTGAACCAGTACTTC
-	TRBV5-5	TRBJ1-3	-	CPGSSSGNTIYF	TGTCCCGGGTCGAGCTCTGGAAACACCATATATTTT
-	TRBV3-1/TRBV3-2	TRBJ1-5	-	CASSRDQGNQPQHF	TGTGCCAGCAGCCGAGACCAGGGGAACCAGCCCCAGCATTTT
-	TRBV2	TRBJ1-1	-	CASGGEAFF	TGTGCCAGCGGGGGCGAAGCTTTCTTT
-	TRBV18	TRBJ1-1	-	CASLAGGTRVAFF	TGTGCCAGCCTCGCCGGGGGAACGAGGGTAGCTTTCTTT
-	TRBV6-5	TRBJ2-3	TRBD2	CATTSGGAADTQYF	TGTGCCACGACTAGCGGGGGGGCGGCAGATACGCAGTATTTT
-	TRBV10-2	TRBJ1-2	-	CASSEGGGVGYTF	TGCGCCAGCAGTGAGGGTGGAGGGGTCGGCTACACCTTC
-	TRBV6-5	TRBJ1-6	-	CASSYRESSYNSPLHF	TGTGCCAGCAGTTACAGGGAGAGCTCCTATAATTCACCCCTCCACTTT
-	TRBV2	TRBJ2-5	TRBD2	CASSTPSGGIQETQYF	TGTGCCAGCAGTACACCTAGCGGGGGAATCCAAGAGACCCAGTACTTC
-	TRBV30	TRBJ1-6	TRBD1	CAWTAGTGYITPLHF	TGTGCCTGGACCGCAGGGACAGGGTATATCACACCCCTCCACTTT
-	TRBV19	TRBJ2-3	-	CASSGRGKSTDTQYF	TGTGCCAGTAGCGGGCGAGGGAAGAGCACAGATACGCAGTATTTT
-	TRBV10-3	TRBJ2-3	-	CASTGQLGTDTQYF	TGTGCCTCCACCGGACAGCTCGGCACAGATACGCAGTATTTT
-	TRBV30	TRBJ1-1	TRBD1	CAWSGGRDTEAFF	TGTGCCTGGTCAGGGGGCCGGGACACTGAAGCTTTCTTT
-	TRBV19	TRBJ1-6	TRBD1	CASSRQGAVSSSYNSPLHF	TGTGCCAGTAGTCGACAGGGGGCCGTGAGCAGCTCCTATAATTCACCCCTCCACTTT
once	TRBV10-3	TRBJ2-1	TRBD1	CAISDRQGANEQFF	TGTGCCATCAGTGACCGACAGGGGGCGAATGAGCAGTTCTTC
few	TRBV2	TRBJ2-3	-	CASRWDLSTDTQYF	TGTGCCAGCAGATGGGACTTGAGCACAGATACGCAGTATTTT
-	TRBV6-5	TRBJ2-3	-	CASSPGADTQYF	TGTGCCAGCAGCCCCGGGGCAGATACGCAGTATTTT
-	TRBV28	TRBJ2-7	TRBD1	CASKRQGSSSYEQYF	TGTGCCAGCAAAAGACAGGGGTCAAGCTCCTACGAGCAGTACTTC
-	TRBV5-1	TRBJ2-5	-	CASSLAGFDQETQYF	TGCGCCAGCAGCTTGGCGGGGTTCGACCAAGAGACCCAGTACTTC
-	TRBV3-1/TRBV3-2	TRBJ2-7	TRBD2	CASRGTSGSYEQYF	TGTGCCAGCAGGGGGACTAGTGGCTCCTACGAGCAGTACTTC
-	TRBV5-6	TRBJ2-1	TRBD1	CASSPPPGQNYYNEQFF	TGTGCCAGCAGCCCACCGCCGGGACAGAACTACTACAATGAGCAGTTCTTC
-	TRBV5-4	TRBJ2-5	TRBD2	CASSWPGGAEETQYF	TGTGCCAGCAGCTGGCCCGGGGGGGCCGAAGAGACCCAGTACTTC
-	TRBV5-4	TRBJ2-7	TRBD2	CASRPGLAGTYEQYF	TGTGCCAGCAGACCTGGACTAGCGGGGACCTACGAGCAGTACTTC
-	TRBV2	TRBJ1-5	-	CASSETASNQPQHF	TGTGCCAGCAGCGAGACTGCAAGCAATCAGCCCCAGCATTTT
once	TRBV10-2	TRBJ2-3	TRBD2	CASSETSGGALDTQYF	TGCGCCAGCAGTGAAACTAGCGGGGGGGCCTTAGATACGCAGTATTTT
few	TRBV18	TRBJ1-6	TRBD1	CASSDRGDHNSPLHF	TGTGCCAGCTCGGACAGGGGTGATCATAATTCACCCCTCCACTTT
-	TRBV3-1/TRBV3-2	TRBJ1-2	-	CASSQGSTNYGYTF	TGTGCCAGCAGCCAAGGCAGTACTAACTATGGCTACACCTTC
-	TRBV6-1	TRBJ2-1	TRBD2	CASSDPGLANEQFF	TGTGCCAGCAGTGATCCGGGACTAGCGAATGAGCAGTTCTTC
few	TRBV19	TRBJ2-7	-	CASSIGGSGAYEQYF	TGTGCCAGTAGTATAGGGGGGTCGGGAGCCTACGAGCAGTACTTC
-	TRBV6-5	TRBJ1-2	TRBD1	CASSYSGQGARGYTF	TGTGCCAGCAGTTACTCAGGACAGGGGGCGAGGGGCTACACCTTC
-	TRBV30	TRBJ1-1	TRBD1	CAGDRGQRAFF	TGTGCCGGAGACAGGGGGCAGCGAGCTTTCTTT
-	TRBV19	TRBJ1-5	TRBD1	CASQDRGGQPQHF	TGTGCCAGTCAGGACAGGGGGGGTCAGCCCCAGCATTTT
-	TRBV19	TRBJ2-7	-	CASSLDRNYEQYF	TGTGCCAGTAGTTTAGACAGAAACTACGAGCAGTACTTC